These T cell receptor beta chains were read from a single sample in a study of identical twins. TCRdb processed the 5' RACE reads anew with MiXCR; each CDR3 protein has one entry. The top ten hold 0.48% of the sample, which has about 530,000 distinct CDR3 sequences, 20% to 25% seen once. The sample was also reused in another study, on yellow fever vaccine responses in identical twins.

Sequenced material: CD4+ T cells sorted from blood. Receptor source: a woman younger than 35 in good health. Each CDR3 is given with its conserved first and last residue. Each record gives: J gene, V gene, D gene, CDR3 protein. D genes are given only for firm matches.

j_gene: TRBJ2-2
v_gene: TRBV27
d_gene: TRBD2
CDR3aa: CASSFSGRARGTGELFF

j_gene: TRBJ2-1
v_gene: TRBV15
d_gene: TRBD2
CDR3aa: CATSRLAGLDEQFF

j_gene: TRBJ2-2
v_gene: TRBV3-1
d_gene: NA
CDR3aa: CASSRSQEIGELFF

j_gene: TRBJ1-5
v_gene: TRBV5-1
d_gene: NA
CDR3aa: CASSKLGNQPQHF

j_gene: TRBJ2-2
v_gene: TRBV14
d_gene: NA
CDR3aa: CASSQVPDSNTGELFF

j_gene: TRBJ2-4
v_gene: TRBV2
d_gene: NA
CDR3aa: CASSREELAKNIQYF

j_gene: TRBJ2-7
v_gene: TRBV5-6
d_gene: TRBD2
CDR3aa: CASSPGWGLAGALAYEQYF

j_gene: TRBJ1-4
v_gene: TRBV6-1
d_gene: TRBD1
CDR3aa: CASSRPTGKGTTTNEKLFF

j_gene: TRBJ2-2
v_gene: TRBV19
d_gene: TRBD1
CDR3aa: CASTKVGTVNTVELFF

j_gene: TRBJ2-7
v_gene: TRBV20-1
d_gene: NA
CDR3aa: CSARAPGRDEQYF

j_gene: TRBJ2-2
v_gene: TRBV3-1
d_gene: NA
CDR3aa: CASSRLDGELFF

j_gene: TRBJ2-2
v_gene: TRBV25-1
d_gene: NA
CDR3aa: CAHQTPNTGELFF

j_gene: TRBJ2-7
v_gene: TRBV27
d_gene: NA
CDR3aa: CASSSRKGGGYEQYF

j_gene: TRBJ2-5
v_gene: TRBV24-1
d_gene: TRBD1
CDR3aa: CATSPEQGIGETQYF

j_gene: TRBJ1-1
v_gene: TRBV27
d_gene: NA
CDR3aa: CASMLKGGLNTEAFF

j_gene: TRBJ2-1
v_gene: TRBV5-1
d_gene: NA
CDR3aa: CASRFRTGVHNEQFF

j_gene: TRBJ2-1
v_gene: TRBV20-1
d_gene: TRBD2
CDR3aa: CSARSPGGSYNEQFF